This TCR beta chain was sequenced for a study of T cells in Graves' hyperthyroidism and ophthalmopathy. Whole-study context: Peripheral blood was collected at initial diagnosis, before any treatment. Regarding the study as a whole: Blood held most thyroid clonotypes expanded above 0.001 frequency.

This clonotype appeared a few times. Its antigen remains unknown. TCR beta CDR3 sequences were amplified from RNA transcripts. A first-round RT-PCR of the TCR CDR3 used the HTBI primer set. One entry per CDR3 protein, called by TCRdb with MiXCR from the multiplex PCR reads. The sample carries approximately 300,000 distinct CDR3 sequences, about 15% recorded once. Diagnoses used clinical symptoms, serum thyroxine and TRAb, thyroid ultrasound and orbital computed tomography. PBMCs stemmed from over 7.5 ml fresh peripheral blood. The CDR3 loop spans 16 amino acids. CDR1 is MNHEY and CDR2 is SVGAGI in the germline V gene. Trimming shortened V by 0 bases and J by 3 bases, and 15 bases separated the two germline ends.

Sequenced sample: blood. The TCR comes from a woman in her fifties or sixties with Graves' ophthalmopathy. The genes are TRBV6-5 and TRBJ2-7; D may match TRBD1 or TRBD2 (5 bases each). The CDR3 DNA reads as TGTGCCAGCAGTTACTCTTCGGGGCAAATGAACTACGAGCAGTACTTC. Its protein product is CASSYSSGQMNYEQYF.